These 11 T cell receptor beta chains originate from one sample sequenced in a study of CD8+ T cells in alopecia areata. Isolated RNA was reverse transcribed into cDNA used as the sequencing template. Some clones are missing from TCRdb's copy, which holds only in-frame ones; the method was immunoSEQ multiplex PCR. The sample shows a few hundred thousand clones, less than 80% of them seen only once. The input for sequencing was CD4+ T cells sorted from blood, taken at week 0. The receptor set was obtained from a human donor with alopecia areata.

CDR3: CAWDRFQRGGHTGELFF. In DNA form, the CDR3 reads TGTGCCTGGGACCGGTTTCAGCGGGGGGGCCACACCGGGGAGCTGTTTTTT. The chain combines TRBV30 with TRBJ2-2; TRBD2 matches at 10 bases. V lost 5 bases to trimming and J lost 3 bases; unmatched junction nucleotides: 12. The germline gives CDR1 GTSNPN, CDR2 SVGIG (reference sequence). The CDR3 is 17 amino acids.

The rearrangement uses TRBV29-1 and TRBJ2-4; D not certain. The V end lost 4 bases, the J end lost 0 bases, and 7 bases lay between the germline ends. The CDR3 is 13 amino acids. Germline loops: CDR1 SQVTM, CDR2 ANQGSEA. This chain's CDR3 is CSVGFLAKNIQYF. The DNA of the CDR3 is TGCAGCGTTGGCTTTTTAGCCAAAAACATTCAGTACTTC. The full variable domain, rest sourced from reference TRBV29-1 and TRBJ2-4, is SAVISQKPSRDICQRGTSLTIQCQVDSQVTMMFWYRQQPGQSLTLIATANQGSEATYESGFVIDKFPISRPNLTFSTLTVSNMSPEDSSIYLCSVGFLAKNIQYFGAGTRLSVL.

The CDR3 DNA sequence: TGCAGCGCGGGCTCTGGAAACACCATATATTTT. This codes for CSAGSGNTIYF. The chain combines TRBV29-1 with TRBJ1-3; no definite D call. There are 11 residues in the CDR3. With 7 bases removed from V and 0 bases from J, the gap between germline ends came to 4 bases. The germline CDR1 and CDR2 sequences are SQVTM and ANQGSEA.

The chain has TRBV20-1 and TRBJ2-7; D gene ambiguous. The ends were cut back, 6 bases at V and 3 bases at J, with 6 bases in the middle. CDR1 DFQATT and CDR2 SNEGSKA come from the germline V gene (reference sequence). The CDR3 contains 10 residues. The CDR3, as DNA: TGCAGTGCGCTGGACTACGAGCAGTACTTC. It specifies CSALDYEQYF.

The V and J genes are TRBV14 and TRBJ2-6, with D perhaps TRBD2 (6 bases). In germline, CDR1 is SGHDN, CDR2 FVKESK. The CDR3 consists of 17 residues. Trimming stripped 3 bases from V and 0 bases from J, with 12 bases between. DNA for the CDR3: TGTGCCAGCAGCCAGGCGGGGCGATACTCTGGGGCCAACGTCCTGACTTTC. This codes for CASSQAGRYSGANVLTF.

The chain employs TRBV12-5 and TRBJ1-2; tentatively, D is TRBD1 (6 bases). Trimming stripped 0 bases from V and 4 bases from J, with 12 bases between. CDR1 is LGHNT and CDR2 is FRNRAP in the germline V gene. The CDR3 contains 15 residues. The CDR3 is CASGLVTGRSYGYTF. CDR3 sequence (DNA): TGTGCTAGTGGTTTGGTCACAGGGAGGAGCTATGGCTACACCTTC.

The J gene is TRBJ2-7, the V gene TRBV6-5; possibly TRBD1 or TRBD2 for D (6 bases each). Germline V lookup: CDR1 MNHEY, CDR2 SVGAGI. The V gene lost 6 bases and the J gene lost 2 bases, with 14 bases spanning the gap. The CDR3 has 14 amino acids. The CDR3 nucleotides are TGTGCCAGCAGCGGGGGCCGGAGGACCTACGAGCAGTACTTC. Protein: CASSGGRRTYEQYF.

The chain joins TRBV29-1 to TRBJ2-1, with 11 nucleotides matching TRBD2. The ends lost 6 bases at V and 6 bases at J; junction bases unmatched: 7. CDR3 length: 14 amino acids. The V gene's germline CDR1 is SQVTM and CDR2 ANQGSEA. The CDR3 loop is CSVILAGEPNEQFF. In DNA, the CDR3 is TGCAGCGTCATACTAGCGGGGGAGCCCAATGAGCAGTTCTTC.

The chain uses TRBV4-2 and TRBJ2-3; tentatively, D is TRBD1 (6 bases). Germline assignment: CDR1 LGHNA and CDR2 YNFKEQ. Trimming stripped 1 base from V and 4 bases from J, with 6 bases between. CDR3 size: 13 residues. This CDR3 is CASSQGTADTQYF. DNA of the CDR3: TGTGCCAGCAGCCAAGGGACAGCAGATACGCAGTATTTT.

The sample holds many counts of this clone. This chain connects TRBV27 to TRBJ2-1; D not certain. This CDR3 is built from 15 residues. V was clipped by 4 bases and J by 3 bases, with 13 bases between them. Germline CDR1 is MNHEY and CDR2 is SMNVEV (reference sequence). This chain's CDR3 is CASSYSTGSYNEQFF. Here the CDR3 DNA reads TGTGCCAGCAGTTACTCGACTGGAAGCTACAATGAGCAGTTCTTC.

The rearrangement joins TRBV27 to TRBJ2-7; D may correspond to TRBD1 or TRBD2 (6 bases each). CDR1 and CDR2 from the germline V gene are MNHEY and SMNVEV (reference sequence). The CDR3 spans 15 residues. V was pared by 5 bases and J by 7 bases, with 21 bases between. The CDR3 loop is CASSTRDTGGWEQYF. The CDR3 nucleotides are TGTGCCAGCAGTACCCGGGACACCGGGGGTTGGGAGCAGTACTTC.